Sequencing of this T cell receptor beta chain was carried out in a study of PD-1 blockade in classical Hodgkin lymphoma (dated by TCRdb to the early 2020s). Regarding the research as a whole: Nivolumab dosing was 3 mg/kg intravenously every 2 weeks, continuing until either disease progression or unacceptable toxicity. To define a peripheral blood immune signature of response to PD-1 blockade in classical Hodgkin lymphoma, the study combined TCR beta sequencing with CyTOF. Broader findings and caveats from the paper: Lower diversity was seen in patients whose nivolumab began less than 1 year after ASCT, and these patients were left out of later analyses so that immune reconstitution would not confound the results. Only a single clinical trial cohort was studied, and what caused the repertoire differences, possibly disease activity or prior therapy, remained undefined. Newly diagnosed patients were reported to have lower baseline TCR diversity than healthy donors, and relapsed/refractory patients were reported to have lower baseline TCR diversity still. Trial patients with a complete response had baseline diversity similar to that of newly diagnosed patients, while partial responders and progressors had significantly lower diversity. By C4D1, a significant rise was seen in CD4+ TCR diversity but not in CD8+ TCR diversity (p=0.0027 vs p=0.16), and the rise was most apparent among complete responders (p=0.02).

In the case of this clone: Its antigen is unknown. One base away there is no much larger clone; base qualities are not given.

The Qiagen DNeasy kit was used to extract genomic DNA from unsorted PBMCs and from the negatively selected CD4+ and CD8+ fractions. Amplification of TCR beta CDR3 regions was done by immunoSEQ multiplex PCR with primers that anneal to V and J segments. A synthetic immune receptor repertoire was used to minimize amplification bias, and any residual bias was removed computationally once sequencing was done. Turning to the authors' computational methods: Repertoire diversity was quantified as the Shannon entropy index using custom Python scripts. Unsorted, CD4+ and CD8+ repertoires were examined separately, except in combined analyses, for which CD4+ and CD8+ sequences were merged in silico. Clonal expansion was defined as a frequency increase of at least 2-fold after treatment compared with C1D1, and clones undetected at baseline were assigned a pseudocount of 0.5. Clones with 0 or 1 copy at C1D1 were classified as singleton clones, and clones with 2 or more copies were classified as non-singleton clones. Clones expanded in unsorted samples were labelled as CD4+, CD8+ or unknown by matching protein sequences in sorted samples from the same patient. Wilcoxon tests on paired samples were used to test diversity changes from C1D1 to C4D1. The immuneACCESS repertoire file appears here via TCRdb, limited to in-frame rearrangements. These files lack a portion of the clones; in checked studies, under half of the deficit traces to unresolved V genes, and the cause of the others is not known. Clone size and V and J calls were adopted from that table, with D and trimming inferred from the DNA. The sample has approximately 30,000 clones on record, over 55% of them singletons. The top ten hold 3% to 4.5% of the sample.

Trimming at the junction amounts to 8 bases on V and 0 bases on J, and the germline ends lie 9 bases apart. Reading from cysteine to phenylalanine, the CDR3 counts 13 amino acids. Only CDR3 DNA is held: 39 bases, read in frame from base 1. CDR1 MNHEY and CDR2 SMNVEV are derived from the germline V gene (reference sequence). The sample's time point label, decoded: cycle 4 day 1 (C4D1), after more than 5 weeks of nivolumab. Relapse after autologous stem cell transplantation had occurred in all trial patients, and cohorts A, B and C were distinguished by prior brentuximab vedotin exposure. The trial cohort comprised 56 patients with relapsed/refractory classical Hodgkin lymphoma whose best overall responses were complete response, partial response or progressive disease. Single-agent nivolumab was administered to trial patients in the multi-cohort phase II CheckMate 205 trial. An independent review committee assessed best overall response using the 2007 International Working Group response criteria. PBMCs from the trial were collected at three points: immediately before nivolumab initiation (C1D1), and during therapy at cycle 2 day 1 and cycle 4 day 1. After peripheral blood was drawn into 8 mL Vacutainer Cell Preparation Tubes, PBMCs were isolated by centrifugation and then cryopreserved.

The starting material was peripheral blood mononuclear cells (PBMCs), obtained before the fourth cycle of nivolumab. This sequence was found in a human donor with classical Hodgkin lymphoma. The receptor chain draws on TRBV27 and TRBJ2-3; no D gene can be assigned with confidence. This receptor has the CDR3 CASGLLSTDTQYF. The DNA is TGTGCCAGCGGATTACTGAGCACAGATACGCAGTATTTT.